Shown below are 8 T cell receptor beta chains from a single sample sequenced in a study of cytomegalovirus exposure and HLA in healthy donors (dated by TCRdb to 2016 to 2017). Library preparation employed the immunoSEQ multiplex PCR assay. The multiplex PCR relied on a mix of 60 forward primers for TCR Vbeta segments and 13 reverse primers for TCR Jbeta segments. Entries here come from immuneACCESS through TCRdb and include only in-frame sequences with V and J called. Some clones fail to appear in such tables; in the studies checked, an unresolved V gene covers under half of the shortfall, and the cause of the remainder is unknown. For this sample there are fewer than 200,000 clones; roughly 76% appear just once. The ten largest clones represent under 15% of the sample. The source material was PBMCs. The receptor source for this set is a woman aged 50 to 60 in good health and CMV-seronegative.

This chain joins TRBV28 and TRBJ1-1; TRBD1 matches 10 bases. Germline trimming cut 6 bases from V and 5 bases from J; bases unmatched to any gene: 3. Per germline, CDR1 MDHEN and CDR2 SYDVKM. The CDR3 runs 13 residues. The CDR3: CASRDRGLTEAFF. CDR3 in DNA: TGTGCCAGCAGAGACAGGGGGCTTACTGAAGCTTTCTTT.

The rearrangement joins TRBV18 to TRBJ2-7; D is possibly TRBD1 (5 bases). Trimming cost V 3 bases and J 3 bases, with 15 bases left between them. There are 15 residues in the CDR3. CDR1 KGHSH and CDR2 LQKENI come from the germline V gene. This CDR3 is CASSPKGQGFYEQYF. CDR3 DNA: TGTGCCAGCTCACCTAAGGGTCAGGGTTTCTACGAGCAGTACTTC.

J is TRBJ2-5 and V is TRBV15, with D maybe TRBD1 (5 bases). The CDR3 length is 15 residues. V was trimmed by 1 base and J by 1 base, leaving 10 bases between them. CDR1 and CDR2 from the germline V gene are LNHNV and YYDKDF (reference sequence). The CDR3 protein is CATSRGDRTQETQYF. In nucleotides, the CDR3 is TGTGCCACCAGCAGAGGAGACAGAACCCAAGAGACCCAGTACTTC. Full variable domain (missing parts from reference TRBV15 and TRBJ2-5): DAMVIQNPRYQVTQFGKPVTLSCSQTLNHNVMYWYQQKSSQAPKLLFHYYDKDFNNEADTPDNFQSRRPNTSFCFLDIRSPGLGDTAMYLCATSRGDRTQETQYFGPGTRLLVL.

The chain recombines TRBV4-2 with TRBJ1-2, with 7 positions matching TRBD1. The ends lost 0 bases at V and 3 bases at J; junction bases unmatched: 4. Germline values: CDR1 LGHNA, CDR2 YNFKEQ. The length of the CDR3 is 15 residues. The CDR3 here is CASSQDEGADYGYTF. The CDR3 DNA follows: TGTGCCAGCAGCCAAGATGAGGGGGCTGACTATGGCTACACCTTC.

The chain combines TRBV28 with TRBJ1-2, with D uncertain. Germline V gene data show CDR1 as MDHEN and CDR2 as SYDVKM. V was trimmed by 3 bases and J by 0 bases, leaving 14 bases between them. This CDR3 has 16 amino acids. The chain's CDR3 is CASSFIRTTTNYGYTF. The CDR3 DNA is TGTGCCAGCAGTTTCATCAGAACTACTACTAACTATGGCTACACCTTC.

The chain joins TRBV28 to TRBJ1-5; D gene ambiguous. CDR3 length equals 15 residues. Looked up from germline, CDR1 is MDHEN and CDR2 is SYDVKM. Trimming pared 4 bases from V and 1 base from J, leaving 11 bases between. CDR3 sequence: CASSSPGISNQPQHF. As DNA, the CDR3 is TGTGCCAGCAGTTCACCCGGGATAAGCAATCAGCCCCAGCATTTT.

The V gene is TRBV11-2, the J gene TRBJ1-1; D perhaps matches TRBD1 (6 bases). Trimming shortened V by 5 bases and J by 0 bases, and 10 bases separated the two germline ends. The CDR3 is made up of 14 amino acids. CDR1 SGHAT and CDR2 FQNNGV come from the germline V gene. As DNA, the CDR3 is TGTGCCAGCAGCAGAACAGGGATGAACACTGAAGCTTTCTTT. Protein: CASSRTGMNTEAFF.

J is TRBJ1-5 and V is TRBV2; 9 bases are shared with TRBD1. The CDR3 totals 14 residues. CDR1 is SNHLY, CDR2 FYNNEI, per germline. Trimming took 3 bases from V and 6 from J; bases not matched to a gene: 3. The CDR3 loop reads CASSEGQGGQPQHF. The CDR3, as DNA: TGTGCCAGCAGTGAGGGACAGGGCGGTCAGCCCCAGCATTTT.